This TCR beta chain emerged from a study of T cell responses to AZD1222 COVID-19 vaccine. Findings of the study overall: As reported, nearly half of all spike-specific TCRs target variant regions that are unmutated. Clonal diversity was possibly underestimated, and the donors were mostly white British, with more females.

Second doses that came at about 4 or about 12 weeks were put together. Here immunoSEQ multiplex PCR was the method, and the copy in TCRdb shows in-frame clones only, minus some. The sample lists just over 150,000 clones; over 90% were seen once. V lost 0 bases to trimming and J lost 3 bases, with 17 bases between them. The CDR3 length is 18 residues. CDR1 is LGHNA and CDR2 is YNFKEQ in the germline V gene. This clone was counted a single time. The antigen remains unidentified. The clonotype originates from an adult who received the AZD1222 COVID-19 vaccine. J is TRBJ1-4 and V is TRBV4-2; no clear D. Sequencing was performed on peripheral blood, taken 28 days after the second AZD1222 dose. The CDR3 here is CASSQDQAGANPNEKLFF. The CDR3 DNA sequence: TGTGCCAGCAGCCAAGATCAGGCAGGCGCTAATCCTAATGAAAAACTGTTTTTT.